This passage covers 7 T cell receptor beta chains from one sample sequenced in a study of human T cells and chemical hapten exposure. As to time point: patch test 2, 6 weeks after DPC sensitization. Regarding treatment: therapeutic diphenylcyclopropenone sensitization with weekly scalp DPC. TCRdb reprocessed the RACE reads with MiXCR, giving one entry per CDR3 protein. The data contain about 82,000 distinct CDR3 sequences, approximately 6.6% of them singletons. The sequencing here drew on whole blood, taken in connection with sensitization to the hapten diphenylcyclopropenone (DPC). The receptor source for this set is a woman between 25 and 40 years old with alopecia areata. Some clones in this sample may be carry-over from other donors' samples.

The table lists this clonotype with a few counts. This chain links TRBV11-3 with TRBJ2-2, with 8 bases matching TRBD1. Germline loops: CDR1 SGHNT, CDR2 YENEEA. Trimming took 5 bases from V and 1 from J; bases not matched to a gene: 9. The CDR3 is made up of 17 amino acids. CDR3 amino acids: CASSPLFGQGNTGELFF. The CDR3 DNA follows: TGTGCCAGCAGCCCTCTATTTGGACAGGGGAACACCGGGGAGCTGTTTTTT.

In its sample, this clonotype was seen a few times. The rearrangement joins TRBV19 to TRBJ2-1; the match to TRBD1 covers 8 bases. The CDR3 is 15 amino acids. The germline gives CDR1 LNHDA, CDR2 SQIVND (reference sequence). V gave up 5 bases and J gave up 7 bases; unmatched junction bases: 10. Written as DNA, the CDR3 is TGTGCCAGTAGTGACAGGGGACTTACGCATAATGAGCAGTTCTTC. Amino acid sequence: CASSDRGLTHNEQFF. The variable domain in full, with the rest retrieved from reference TRBV19 and TRBJ2-1, is DGGITQSPKYLFRKEGQNVTLSCEQNLNHDAMYWYRQDPGQGLRLIYYSQIVNDFQKGDIAEGYSVSREKKESFPLTVTSAQKNPTAFYLCASSDRGLTHNEQFFGPGTRLTVL.

In this sample, this clonotype turned up many times. The chain's CDR3 is CASSPAAEQYF. CDR3 DNA sequence: TGTGCCAGCAGCCCCGCTGCCGAGCAGTACTTC. V and J are TRBV7-8 and TRBJ2-7; D not resolved. V was trimmed by 5 bases and J by 6 bases, leaving 8 bases between them. Germline V gene data show CDR1 as SGHVS and CDR2 as FQNEAQ. The CDR3 has 11 amino acids.

This clonotype was observed at least ten times. The chain carries TRBV3-1 and TRBJ1-2; D remains ambiguous. Germline CDR1 reads LGHDT; CDR2 reads YNNKEL (reference sequence). The CDR3 is 15 amino acids. V lost 0 bases and J 4 bases, leaving 12 bases between the germline ends. As DNA, the CDR3 is TGTGCCAGCAGCCAAGACGTATGGGGTACCTATGGCTACACCTTC. It translates to CASSQDVWGTYGYTF.

This clonotype was seen many times. The chain is built from TRBV7-6 and TRBJ2-5, with 14 positions matching TRBD2. Germline trimming cut 2 bases from V and 2 bases from J; bases unmatched to any gene: 1. CDR3 length: 16 residues. Germline lookup yields CDR1 SGHVS and CDR2 FNYEAQ. Written as DNA, the CDR3 is TGTGCCAGCAGCTTAAGGACTAGCGGGGGGCAAGAGACCCAGTACTTC. It specifies CASSLRTSGGQETQYF. Combining the CDR3 with reference TRBV7-6 and TRBJ2-5 gives the whole variable domain GAGVSQSPRYKVTKRGQDVALRCDPISGHVSLYWYRQALGQGPEFLTYFNYEAQQDKSGLPNDRFSAERPEGSISTLTIQRTEQRDSAMYRCASSLRTSGGQETQYFGPGTRLLVL.

The chain has TRBV12-3 or TRBV12-4 and TRBJ1-5; D not certain. The CDR3 contains 14 residues. V lost 6 bases and J 0 bases, leaving 9 bases between the germline ends. CDR3 loop: CASRALDSNQPQHF. DNA of the CDR3: TGTGCCAGCAGGGCCCTAGATAGCAATCAGCCCCAGCATTTT.

In nucleotides, the CDR3 is TGTGCCAGCAGCTTAACCTCCGATGAAAAACTGTTTTTT. It encodes CASSLTSDEKLFF. The chain is built from TRBV7-2 and TRBJ1-4; D not resolved. Trimming pared 2 bases from V and 6 bases from J, leaving 7 bases between. Germline V gives CDR1 SGHTA, CDR2 FQGNSA. This CDR3 contains 13 residues.